This paragraph covers one T cell receptor beta chain sequence. The record originates from a study of blood T cell repertoires in COVID-19. Across the study: T cells, B-cell-depleted T cells, or PBMCs provided the cDNA or gDNA that served as material.

Donors in Cohort 3 who had recovered were those with two negative PCRs, healthcare professional clearance, or resolution of their symptoms. Under the authors' procedure: Estimates of nucleated cell counts were drawn from the amplification of reference gene primers. TCRdb's copy holds only in-frame clones and misses some; the assay was immunoSEQ multiplex PCR. V and J calls and clone size come straight from that table; D and trimming were deduced from the DNA. The sample consists of a few hundred thousand clones, around four fifths of them appearing once. Germline loops: CDR1 SGHDN, CDR2 FVKESK. The CDR3 extends over 13 amino acids. Trimming stripped 3 bases from V and 2 bases from J, with 7 bases between.

Input material: PBMCs or T cells enriched from blood (not recorded which). V gene TRBV14 combines with J gene TRBJ1-1; no clear D gene. The TCR comes from a woman aged 45-65 years who had recovered from COVID-19. CDR3 amino acids: CASSHETNTEAFF. The CDR3 coding sequence is TGTGCCAGCAGCCATGAGACTAACACTGAAGCTTTCTTT.